Each of the 4 T cell receptor beta chains below was sequenced from the same sample in a study of cytomegalovirus exposure and HLA in healthy donors. Primers: 60 Vbeta forward and 13 Jbeta reverse. Data came from immunoSEQ multiplex PCR; TCRdb stores just in-frame clones and leaves some out. The sample includes 85,000 to 100,000 clones, approximately 63% seen only once; the top ten take roughly 6%. Sequencing was carried out using PBMCs. These receptor sequences come from a woman younger than 45 in good health and CMV-seronegative.

This chain joins TRBV10-1 and TRBJ2-2; 8 bases match TRBD2. Germline V gene data show CDR1 as WNHNN and CDR2 as SYGVQD (reference sequence). The CDR3 totals 17 residues. Trimming at V came to 0 bases and at J to 4 bases, leaving 7 bases not matched to a gene. CDR3: CASSESSGGRSTGELFF. For the CDR3, the DNA is TGCGCCAGCAGTGAGTCGAGCGGGGGTAGGAGCACCGGGGAGCTGTTTTTT.

V and J are TRBV5-1 and TRBJ2-7; maybe TRBD2 (6 bases). Germline values: CDR1 SGHRS, CDR2 YFSETQ. The length of the CDR3 is 15 residues. V was clipped by 4 bases and J by 5 bases, with 19 bases between them. The CDR3 is CASSGPGAGNNEQYF. CDR3 bases: TGCGCCAGCAGCGGTCCTGGGGCGGGGAATAACGAGCAGTACTTC. Complete variable domain (other parts from reference TRBV5-1 and TRBJ2-7): KAGVTQTPRYLIKTRGQQVTLSCSPISGHRSVSWYQQTPGQGLQFLFEYFSETQRNKGNFPGRFSGRQFSNSRSEMNVSTLELGDSALYLCASSGPGAGNNEQYFGPGTRLTVT.

This clone occurred a few times. The chain combines TRBV27 with TRBJ2-7; the match to TRBD2 covers 7 bases. In germline, CDR1 is MNHEY, CDR2 SMNVEV (reference sequence). J lost 3 bases, V lost 6 bases, and 14 bases had no gene match. The CDR3 runs to 16 residues. The CDR3 sequence: CASSSSGSLFLYEQYF. The CDR3 bases are TGTGCCAGCAGCTCTAGCGGCTCCCTATTTCTCTACGAGCAGTACTTC.

The chain uses TRBV6-6 and TRBJ2-5; 8 nucleotides align to TRBD2. The CDR3 spans 14 residues. Germline values: CDR1 MNHNY, CDR2 SVGAGI (reference sequence). The J segment lost 5 bases and the V segment lost 7 bases, leaving 9 bases of the junction unmatched. The CDR3 coding sequence is TGTGCCAGCACCTCAGCGGGAGTGAGGGAGACCCAGTACTTC. It specifies CASTSAGVRETQYF.